The 24 T cell receptor beta chains presented below share a single source sample, sequenced in a study of shared clonotypes between healthy human individuals. TCRdb's table, derived via immunoSEQ multiplex PCR, lists solely in-frame clones and lacks some. The repertoire has some 2,500,000 clones, 80% to 95% of them found once; the top ten carry roughly 0.39%. The sequencing input was naive CD4+ T cells from PBMCs. As for subset: CD45RA+ positively selected. The receptors here all came from a man younger than 35 in good health. Some clones in this sample may be carry-over from other donors' samples.

This chain links TRBV11-3 with TRBJ2-2; a weak D match, TRBD2 (7 bases). Germline V gene data show CDR1 as SGHNT and CDR2 as YENEEA. CDR3 length: 15 amino acids. The ends were cut back, 7 bases at V and 3 bases at J, with 15 bases in the middle. The CDR3 loop is CASTKGGLDTGELFF. In nucleotides, the CDR3 is TGTGCCAGCACAAAGGGGGGGCTCGACACCGGGGAGCTGTTTTTT.

The rearrangement joins TRBV5-1 to TRBJ1-1; a weak D match, TRBD1 (6 bases). Deletions cut 4 bases from V and 4 bases from J, with 17 bases between. This CDR3 comprises 15 residues. Germline-derived CDR1 and CDR2 are SGHRS and YFSETQ. CDR3: CASSRGQRAITEAFF. DNA of the CDR3: TGCGCCAGCAGCCGCGGACAGCGAGCGATCACTGAAGCTTTCTTT. Based on the CDR3 plus reference TRBV5-1 and TRBJ1-1, the full variable domain is KAGVTQTPRYLIKTRGQQVTLSCSPISGHRSVSWYQQTPGQGLQFLFEYFSETQRNKGNFPGRFSGRQFSNSRSEMNVSTLELGDSALYLCASSRGQRAITEAFFGQGTRLTVV.

V usage is TRBV5-4 and J usage is TRBJ1-2, with TRBD1 matching 7 bases. V trimming: 5 bases; J trimming: 4 bases; junction bases outside the gene matches: 8. Germline CDR1 reads SGHNT; CDR2 reads YYREEE (reference sequence). The CDR3 is made up of 14 amino acids. CDR3 in amino acids: CASSVARDSYGYTF. In DNA form, the CDR3 reads TGTGCCAGCAGTGTCGCCCGGGACAGCTATGGCTACACCTTC.

The rearrangement links TRBV7-9 to TRBJ1-3, with a possible D match to TRBD1 (5 bases). The CDR3 totals 17 residues. V lost 5 bases, J lost 0 bases, and 17 bases lay in between. The germline gives CDR1 SEHNR, CDR2 FQNEAQ (reference sequence). The chain's CDR3 is CASSPIRDQSSGNTIYF. The DNA for the CDR3 is TGTGCCAGCAGCCCAATTCGGGACCAGAGCTCTGGAAACACCATATATTTT.

Concerning this clone: Mismatch with germline at one junction end may stem from a read error. The genes are TRBV11-2 and TRBJ1-1, with 7 nucleotides matching TRBD1. The germline V gene has CDR1 SGHAT and CDR2 FQNNGV. The CDR3 loop spans 14 amino acids. In DNA, the CDR3 is TGTGCCGGCAGCTTTGACAGGGCGAACACTGAAGCTTTCTTT. Its protein product is CAGSFDRANTEAFF.

The rearrangement links TRBV5-4 to TRBJ2-3; 11 bases are shared with TRBD1. The CDR3 length is 15 residues. Germline CDR1 SGHNT, CDR2 YYREEE (reference sequence). With 2 bases clipped from V and 5 bases from J, the junction kept 4 bases outside the gene matches. The CDR3 sequence is CASSLGTGGKDTQYF. In DNA form, the CDR3 reads TGTGCCAGCAGCTTAGGGACAGGGGGGAAAGATACGCAGTATTTT.

This chain uses TRBV5-1 with TRBJ2-3; the match to TRBD1 covers 7 bases. This CDR3 has 16 residues. J lost 5 bases, V lost 0 bases, and 9 bases had no gene match. Germline loops: CDR1 SGHRS, CDR2 YFSETQ. The CDR3 DNA sequence: TGCGCCAGCAGCTTGGGGCCGAGGGGGCAGGGAGATACGCAGTATTTT. It specifies CASSLGPRGQGDTQYF.

V gene TRBV28 combines with J gene TRBJ2-5; D is perhaps TRBD1 (6 bases). The CDR3 has 15 residues. Trimming stripped 6 bases from V and 0 bases from J, with 14 bases between. Germline CDR1 is MDHEN and CDR2 is SYDVKM. The CDR3 DNA reads TGTGCCAGCAGACCACAGGGAAAGTACCAAGAGACCCAGTACTTC. Translated: CASRPQGKYQETQYF.

The V and J genes are TRBV19 and TRBJ1-5, with D perhaps TRBD1 (6 bases). The CDR3 has 16 amino acids. With 5 bases removed from V and 5 bases from J, the gap between germline ends came to 19 bases. Per germline, CDR1 LNHDA and CDR2 SQIVND (reference sequence). In DNA, the CDR3 is TGTGCCAGTAGTCTAATAGGGACACTTGGGCATCAGCCCCAGCATTTT. Protein: CASSLIGTLGHQPQHF.

The CDR3, as DNA: TGTGCCATCAGTGCAACCTCGGGTGAAGCTTTCTTT. It specifies CAISATSGEAFF. The chain recombines TRBV10-3 with TRBJ1-1; no clear D. CDR1 is ENHRY, CDR2 SYGVKD, per germline. V gave up 4 bases and J gave up 7 bases, with 10 bases separating them. The CDR3 is made up of 12 amino acids.

The chain uses TRBV5-6 and TRBJ1-4, with unresolved D. Germline CDR1 reads SGHDT; CDR2 reads YYEEEE. This CDR3 is built from 15 residues. With 5 bases removed from V and 2 bases from J, the gap between germline ends came to 13 bases. The CDR3 reads CASRLGPDTNEKLFF. The CDR3 nucleotides are TGTGCCAGCAGACTCGGACCCGACACTAATGAAAAACTGTTTTTT.

This rearrangement joins TRBV28 to TRBJ2-6; D is perhaps TRBD2 (6 bases). CDR1 is MDHEN and CDR2 is SYDVKM in the germline V gene. The CDR3 sequence is 16 residues long. The V gene lost 3 bases and the J gene lost 3 bases, with 12 bases spanning the gap. For the CDR3, the DNA is TGTGCCAGCAGTTTGAGTCGGGGGTATGGGGCCAACGTCCTGACTTTC. Its protein is CASSLSRGYGANVLTF.

This clone was counted once. V and J are TRBV28 and TRBJ1-5, with TRBD1 as a possible D gene (5 bases). With 4 bases removed from V and 4 bases from J, the gap between germline ends came to 17 bases. The CDR3 is 16 amino acids. CDR1 is MDHEN and CDR2 is SYDVKM in the germline V gene. CDR3 protein: CASSSPGTSYNQPQHF. CDR3 in DNA: TGTGCCAGCAGTTCCCCCGGGACTTCATATAATCAGCCCCAGCATTTT.

The rearrangement links TRBV11-2 to TRBJ2-5; TRBD2 agrees at 7 bases. V was pared by 6 bases and J by 4 bases, with 8 bases of the junction left unmatched. The CDR3 runs 14 residues. Germline V gene data show CDR1 as SGHAT and CDR2 as FQNNGV. CDR3 loop: CASRYFGGGETQYF. DNA for the CDR3: TGTGCCAGCAGGTATTTTGGGGGGGGAGAGACCCAGTACTTC.

This clone was observed a handful of times. This sample includes further DNA sequences coding for the same CDR3. This rearrangement joins TRBV2 to TRBJ2-3; D gene ambiguous. V gave up 2 bases and J gave up 4 bases, with 4 bases separating them. This CDR3 has 12 residues. The germline gives CDR1 SNHLY, CDR2 FYNNEI. Here the CDR3 reads CASSERADTQYF. CDR3 DNA sequence: TGTGCCAGCAGTGAAAGGGCAGATACGCAGTATTTT.

Concerning this clone: This specimen includes other DNA sequences encoding the same CDR3. This chain links TRBV5-1 with TRBJ1-1; 8 positions agree with TRBD1. V dropped 3 bases and J dropped 0; count of bases not matched to a gene: 4. CDR1 is SGHRS and CDR2 is YFSETQ in the germline V gene. CDR3 length: 15 residues. Here the CDR3 reads CASSSRDRMNTEAFF. The CDR3 DNA sequence: TGCGCCAGCAGCTCGCGGGACAGGATGAACACTGAAGCTTTCTTT.

J is TRBJ1-2 and V is TRBV29-1, with D unresolved. The V and J ends lost 6 bases and 8 bases respectively, with 16 bases between them. The germline V gene encodes CDR1 SQVTM and CDR2 ANQGSEA. The CDR3 is made up of 12 amino acids. This CDR3 reads CSVESGSGGYTF. The CDR3 DNA is TGCAGCGTGGAATCCGGAAGCGGCGGCTACACCTTC.

This chain uses TRBV30 with TRBJ2-5; D remains unclear. The CDR3 sequence is 12 residues long. Per the germline V gene, CDR1 is GTSNPN and CDR2 is SVGIG (reference sequence). Between the trimmed V and J ends, which lost 5 bases and 5 bases, there was a span of 12 bases. The CDR3 sequence: CAWGVSRETQYF. The CDR3 coding sequence is TGTGCCTGGGGGGTGAGCAGGGAGACCCAGTACTTC.

The CDR3 spells CASSSYPGQDYYGYTF. Written as DNA, the CDR3 is TGTGCCAGCAGTTCCTACCCGGGACAGGATTACTATGGCTACACCTTC. The chain is built from TRBV28 and TRBJ1-2; 8 bases are a match to TRBD1. Germline V lookup: CDR1 MDHEN, CDR2 SYDVKM. The V segment lost 4 bases and the J segment 3 bases; nucleotides outside the gene matches: 10. This CDR3 has 16 residues.

V is TRBV30 and J is TRBJ2-7; no reliable D call. Germline CDR1 reads GTSNPN; CDR2 reads SVGIG (reference sequence). V lost 7 bases and J lost 3, with 16 bases in between. The CDR3 runs to 13 residues. For the CDR3, the DNA is TGTGCCTATACCCGGGTCCCGATCTACGAGCAGTACTTC. This gives the protein CAYTRVPIYEQYF.

This chain links TRBV5-1 with TRBJ2-3; TRBD2 is a possible D gene (6 bases). V dropped 6 bases and J dropped 0 bases, with 11 bases sitting between them. The germline gives CDR1 SGHRS, CDR2 YFSETQ. This CDR3 contains 14 residues. The CDR3 sequence is CASTLAVSTDTQYF. In DNA, the CDR3 is TGCGCCAGCACCTTAGCGGTTAGCACAGATACGCAGTATTTT.

The J gene is TRBJ2-7, the V gene TRBV7-3; TRBD1 is a possible D gene (6 bases). This CDR3 has 13 residues. V lost 5 bases to trimming and J lost 1 base, with 9 bases between them. Germline V gene lookup returns CDR1 SGHTA and CDR2 FQGTGA. CDR3 coding DNA: TGTGCCAGCAGCCGGGACAATTCCTACGAGCAGTACTTC. Its protein product is CASSRDNSYEQYF.

The gene calls are TRBV6-5 and TRBJ2-7, with a weak D call TRBD2 (6 bases). The CDR3 length is 12 residues. CDR1 MNHEY and CDR2 SVGAGI come from the germline V gene. Trimming shortened V by 8 bases and J by 3 bases, and 11 bases separated the two germline ends. CDR3 in DNA: TGTGCCAGCGGGGAGGTAGGCTACGAGCAGTACTTC. As protein: CASGEVGYEQYF.

A word on this clone: The same CDR3 is also encoded by other DNA sequences in this sample. This chain links TRBV18 with TRBJ1-2, with 12 positions matching TRBD1. V was clipped by 2 bases and J by 4 bases; unmatched bases: 2. CDR1 is KGHSH, CDR2 LQKENI, per germline. The CDR3 covers 15 residues. CDR3 bases: TGTGCCAGCTCACCAGGGACAGGGGGCGCCTATGGCTACACCTTC. Amino acid sequence: CASSPGTGGAYGYTF.